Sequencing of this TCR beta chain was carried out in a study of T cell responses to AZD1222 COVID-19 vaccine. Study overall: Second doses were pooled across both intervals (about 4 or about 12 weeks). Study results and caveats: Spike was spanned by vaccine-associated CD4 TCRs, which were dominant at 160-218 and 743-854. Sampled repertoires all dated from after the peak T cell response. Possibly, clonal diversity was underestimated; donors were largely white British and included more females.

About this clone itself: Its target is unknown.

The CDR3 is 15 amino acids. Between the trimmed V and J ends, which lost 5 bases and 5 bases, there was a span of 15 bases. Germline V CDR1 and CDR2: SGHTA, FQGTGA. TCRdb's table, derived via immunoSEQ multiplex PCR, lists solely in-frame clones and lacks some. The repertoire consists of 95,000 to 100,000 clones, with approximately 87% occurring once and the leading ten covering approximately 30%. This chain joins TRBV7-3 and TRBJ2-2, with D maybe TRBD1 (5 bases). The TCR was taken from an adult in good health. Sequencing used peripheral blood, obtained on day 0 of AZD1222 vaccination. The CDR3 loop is CASSQGHTVTGELFF. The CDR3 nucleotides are TGTGCCAGCAGCCAAGGACACACCGTAACCGGGGAGCTGTTTTTT.